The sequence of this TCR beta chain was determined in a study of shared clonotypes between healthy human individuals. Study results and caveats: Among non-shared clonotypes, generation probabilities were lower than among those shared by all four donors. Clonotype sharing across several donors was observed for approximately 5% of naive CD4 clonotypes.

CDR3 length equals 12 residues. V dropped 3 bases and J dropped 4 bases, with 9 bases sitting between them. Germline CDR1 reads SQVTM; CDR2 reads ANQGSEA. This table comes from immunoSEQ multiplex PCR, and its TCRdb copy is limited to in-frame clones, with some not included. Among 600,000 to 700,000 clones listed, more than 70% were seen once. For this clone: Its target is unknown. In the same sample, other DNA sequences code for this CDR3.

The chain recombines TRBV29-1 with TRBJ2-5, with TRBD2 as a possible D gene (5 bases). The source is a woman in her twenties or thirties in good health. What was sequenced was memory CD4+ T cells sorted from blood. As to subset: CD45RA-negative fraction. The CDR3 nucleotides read TGCAGCGTTGACGAGGGTGTAGAGACCCAGTACTTC. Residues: CSVDEGVETQYF. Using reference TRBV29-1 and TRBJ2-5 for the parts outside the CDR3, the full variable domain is SAVISQKPSRDICQRGTSLTIQCQVDSQVTMMFWYRQQPGQSLTLIATANQGSEATYESGFVIDKFPISRPNLTFSTLTVSNMSPEDSSIYLCSVDEGVETQYFGPGTRLLVL.